The T cell receptor beta chain described here comes from a study of control samples from healthy donors and cancer patients. Using immunoSEQ multiplex PCR, the repertoire was profiled, and TCRdb retains in-frame clones only, with some absent. The sample lists around 64,000 clones; around nine tenths were seen once. Germline assignment: CDR1 GTSNPN and CDR2 SVGIG (reference sequence). The CDR3 length is 13 residues. V lost 3 bases and J lost 0, with 6 bases in between. The rearrangement links TRBV30 to TRBJ1-5; no clear D. This receptor was obtained from a man aged 55 to 69 with colorectal cancer. Material for sequencing was PBMCs. CDR3 residues: CAWSTDSNQPQHF. The DNA of the CDR3 is TGTGCCTGGAGCACGGATAGCAATCAGCCCCAGCATTTT.